These 30 T cell receptor beta chains were sequenced from one sample in a study of shared clonotypes between healthy human individuals. Sequencing was performed with immunoSEQ multiplex PCR; in TCRdb, only in-frame clones are kept and a portion is missing. The table lists millions of clones, over 85% of them singletons. The sample comprised naive CD4+ T cells sorted from blood. The subset was: CD45RA+ positively selected. These receptors all come from a man younger than 30 in good health.

This chain uses TRBV5-1 with TRBJ2-4; TRBD2 agrees at 10 bases. The CDR3 extends over 14 amino acids. Germline CDR1 reads SGHRS; CDR2 reads YFSETQ. V trimming: 3 bases; J trimming: 6 bases; junction bases outside the gene matches: 3. The CDR3 reads CASSSQREGNIQYF. The CDR3 DNA reads TGCGCCAGCAGCTCTCAGCGGGAGGGAAACATTCAGTACTTC.

V gene TRBV28 combines with J gene TRBJ2-7, with D possibly being TRBD1 (5 bases). The germline CDR1 and CDR2 sequences are MDHEN and SYDVKM. Trimming cost V 5 bases and J 3 bases, with 14 bases left between them. This CDR3 spans 14 amino acids. The CDR3 DNA follows: TGTGCCAGCAGTCCCTGGACAACGGACTACGAGCAGTACTTC. This encodes CASSPWTTDYEQYF.

The genes are TRBV6-1 and TRBJ2-4; D call uncertain. The CDR3 is made up of 16 amino acids. Per germline, CDR1 MNHNS and CDR2 SASEGT. Trimming left V 1 base short and J 3 bases short, with 13 bases between. The DNA of the CDR3 is TGTGCCAGCAGTGAAGTTGGGCTATATAACAAAAACATTCAGTACTTC. As protein: CASSEVGLYNKNIQYF.

The chain couples TRBV11-2 to TRBJ1-6; D possibly corresponds to TRBD1 (5 bases). CDR1 is SGHAT, CDR2 FQNNGV, per germline. CDR3 length equals 14 residues. V lost 7 bases and J lost 7, with 14 bases in between. In nucleotides, the CDR3 is TGTGCCAGCAACCCCGACAGCCCCAATTCACCCCTCCACTTT. Translated: CASNPDSPNSPLHF.

The J gene is TRBJ2-4, the V gene TRBV5-1; 10 nucleotides agree with TRBD1. Germline lookup yields CDR1 SGHRS and CDR2 YFSETQ. This CDR3 is 14 amino acids long. V shed 2 bases, J shed 6 bases, and the junction held 2 bases outside the gene matches. The CDR3 loop is CASSLGDRGNIQYF. CDR3 DNA sequence: TGCGCCAGCAGCTTAGGGGACAGGGGAAACATTCAGTACTTC.

The chain employs TRBV13 and TRBJ2-1; 14 positions match TRBD2. Germline V CDR1 and CDR2: PRHDT, FYEKMQ (reference sequence). This CDR3 is built from 17 residues. V shed 5 bases and J 7 bases; nucleotides not matched to a gene: 10. CDR3 coding DNA: TGTGCCAGCAGCCTACAAACGGGACTAGCGGGAGTGAATGAGCAGTTCTTC. Translation: CASSLQTGLAGVNEQFF.

Points on this clone: Additional DNA sequences in this sample encode the identical CDR3. The V and J genes are TRBV7-3 and TRBJ2-3; TRBD1 might be the D (6 bases). This CDR3 contains 14 residues. The V end was cut by 9 bases, the J end by 2 bases, with 15 bases between. CDR1 SGHTA and CDR2 FQGTGA come from the germline V gene. This chain's CDR3 is CASSPGHSTDTQYF. The CDR3 DNA follows: TGTGCCAGTAGCCCGGGACACTCCACAGATACGCAGTATTTT.

About this clone: Other DNA variants within this sample encode the same CDR3. This rearrangement joins TRBV5-1 to TRBJ2-3, with unresolved D. Germline CDR1 reads SGHRS; CDR2 reads YFSETQ. CDR3 length: 12 amino acids. Between the trimmed V and J ends, which lost 4 bases and 2 bases, there was a span of 5 bases. In nucleotides, the CDR3 is TGCGCCAGCAGCCTAAACACAGATACGCAGTATTTT. This gives the protein CASSLNTDTQYF.

V gene TRBV19 combines with J gene TRBJ2-2; 7 positions agree with TRBD2. Germline assignment: CDR1 LNHDA and CDR2 SQIVND (reference sequence). The V and J ends lost 5 bases and 6 bases, in that order; junction bases with no gene match: 15. The CDR3 sequence is 17 residues long. CDR3 nucleotides: TGTGCCAGTAGTCCTTCGGGGGTGCGGGAGATAGCCGGGGAGCTGTTTTTT. Protein: CASSPSGVREIAGELFF.

The chain joins TRBV15 to TRBJ2-3, with D unclear. The length of the CDR3 is 18 residues. The germline gives CDR1 LNHNV, CDR2 YYDKDF (reference sequence). V lost 2 bases and J lost 2, with 20 bases in between. CDR3 residues: CATSRLYAFFGDTDTQYF. The CDR3 DNA reads as TGTGCCACCAGCAGACTATACGCGTTCTTTGGCGACACAGATACGCAGTATTTT.

The chain recombines TRBV4-2 with TRBJ2-1, with 8 bases matching TRBD2. In germline, CDR1 is LGHNA, CDR2 YNFKEQ. The CDR3 loop spans 17 amino acids. The trim removed 1 base at V and 0 bases at J, leaving 5 bases unmatched. The CDR3 DNA reads as TGTGCCAGCAGCCAAGGGACTAGCCAACGCTCCTACAATGAGCAGTTCTTC. Translated, it gives CASSQGTSQRSYNEQFF.

The count of this clone is one. The chain is built from TRBV9 and TRBJ2-2; D remains ambiguous. Germline lookup yields CDR1 SGDLS and CDR2 YYNGEE. Trimming left V 4 bases short and J 6 bases short, with 16 bases between. The CDR3 is made up of 15 amino acids. CDR3 coding DNA: TGTGCCAGCAGCCCCCAACCTGCGGACCCCGGGGAGCTGTTTTTT. Translation: CASSPQPADPGELFF.

As for this clone: This same CDR3 is encoded by further DNA sequences in the sample. The chain has TRBV30 and TRBJ1-5; D is ambiguous. Germline CDR1 is GTSNPN and CDR2 is SVGIG (reference sequence). The CDR3 is 13 residues long. Trimming removed 3 bases at V and 5 bases at J, with 11 bases between. Written as DNA, the CDR3 is TGTGCCTGGAGCGGAGGGTCCGATCAGCCCCAGCATTTT. Its protein product is CAWSGGSDQPQHF. The full variable domain, completed using reference TRBV30 and TRBJ1-5, is SQTIHQWPATLVQPVGSPLSLECTVEGTSNPNLYWYRQAAGRGLQLLFYSVGIGQISSEVPQNLSASRPQDRQFILSSKKLLLSDSGFYLCAWSGGSDQPQHFGDGTRLSIL.

This clone has only a few counts. The chain carries TRBV6-1 and TRBJ1-2, with D unclear. CDR3 size: 13 residues. Germline V gives CDR1 MNHNS, CDR2 SASEGT. Deletions cut 5 bases from V and 4 bases from J, with 11 bases between. CDR3 coding DNA: TGTGCCAGCAGTCCGAATTCCATCTATGGCTACACCTTC. This codes for CASSPNSIYGYTF.

The chain couples TRBV2 to TRBJ1-1; perhaps TRBD1 as D (5 bases). Germline lookup yields CDR1 SNHLY and CDR2 FYNNEI. The CDR3 runs to 15 residues. V lost 4 bases and J 0 bases, leaving 12 bases between the germline ends. CDR3 sequence reads: CASSVAGPMNTEAFF. The CDR3 nucleotides are TGTGCCAGCAGTGTCGCAGGGCCAATGAACACTGAAGCTTTCTTT.

A note on this clone: This may come from a read error, since a much larger clone is one base off. Because the CDR3 is missing its conserved closing phenylalanine or tryptophan, this is likely a read error. The chain combines TRBV6-1 with TRBJ2-7; the D gene is possibly TRBD1 (6 bases). The length of the CDR3 is 14 residues. CDR1 is MNHNS and CDR2 is SASEGT in the germline V gene. The CDR3 protein is CAISEGDRSYEQYL. The CDR3 DNA follows: TGTGCCATCAGTGAGGGGGACCGCTCCTACGAGCAGTACCTC.

Concerning this clone itself: Within the sample, other DNA sequences also encode this same CDR3. The chain has TRBV4-1 and TRBJ2-5; no firm D call. V was shortened by 1 base and J by 1 base, with 10 bases between the two germline ends. This CDR3 has 15 residues. Germline CDR1 is MGHRA and CDR2 is YSYEKL. The CDR3 coding sequence is TGCGCCAGCAGCCAAGTAGCCTCCTTCCAAGAGACCCAGTACTTC. This gives the protein CASSQVASFQETQYF.

A note on this clone: Germline and junction disagree at one end, which may indicate a read error. V usage is TRBV5-4 and J usage is TRBJ2-3; tentatively, D is TRBD1 or TRBD2 (5 bases each). This CDR3 contains 14 residues. The germline V gene encodes CDR1 SGHNT and CDR2 YYREEE (reference sequence). The CDR3: CASSRDPSTDTRYF. As DNA, the CDR3 is TGTGCCAGCAGCCGGGACCCTTCCACAGATACGCGGTATTTT. The variable domain in full, with the rest retrieved from reference TRBV5-4 and TRBJ2-3, is ETGVTQSPTHLIKTRGQQVTLRCSSQSGHNTVSWYQQALGQGPQFIFQYYREEENGRGNFPPRFSGLQFPNYSSELNVNALELDDSALYLCASSRDPSTDTRYFGPGTRLTVL.

The J gene is TRBJ1-1, the V gene TRBV11-3; tentative D call: TRBD1 (6 bases). Trimming cost V 4 bases and J 5 bases, with 8 bases left between them. Germline CDR1 SGHNT, CDR2 YENEEA. The CDR3 loop spans 12 amino acids. DNA for the CDR3: TGTGCCAGCAGCTCCGACAGGACTGAAGCTTTCTTT. It yields the protein CASSSDRTEAFF.

The V call is TRBV25-1, the J call TRBJ2-3; D unclear. Per the germline V gene, CDR1 is MGHDK and CDR2 is SYGVNS. This CDR3 is 15 amino acids long. With 2 bases removed from V and 3 bases from J, the gap between germline ends came to 12 bases. CDR3 DNA sequence: TGTGCCAGCAGTGAACCCCGCGCGACTACAGATACGCAGTATTTT. Its protein is CASSEPRATTDTQYF.

The chain carries TRBV5-8 and TRBJ2-4; perhaps TRBD1 as D (5 bases). Trimming cost V 5 bases and J 3 bases, with 15 bases left between them. The V gene's germline CDR1 is SGHTS and CDR2 YDEGEE. This CDR3 comprises 15 residues. CDR3 residues: CASSPDQGNKNIQYF. CDR3 sequence (DNA): TGTGCCAGCAGTCCGGATCAGGGAAACAAAAACATTCAGTACTTC.

The chain couples TRBV7-9 to TRBJ1-5; TRBD1 matches at 10 bases. V lost 1 base and J lost 6; bases outside the gene matches: 9. Germline lookup yields CDR1 SEHNR and CDR2 FQNEAQ (reference sequence). This CDR3 comprises 17 residues. DNA of the CDR3: TGTGCCAGCAGCTTAGAGCCCGGGGGGGACAGGGGTCAGCCCCAGCATTTT. This translates into CASSLEPGGDRGQPQHF. The full variable domain, with the rest looked up from reference TRBV7-9 and TRBJ1-5, is DTGVSQNPRHKITKRGQNVTFRCDPISEHNRLYWYRQTLGQGPEFLTYFQNEAQLEKSRLLSDRFSAERPKGSFSTLEIQRTEQGDSAMYLCASSLEPGGDRGQPQHFGDGTRLSIL.

This rearrangement joins TRBV11-2 to TRBJ2-7; D call uncertain. The V gene lost 5 bases and the J gene lost 2 bases, with 10 bases spanning the gap. The CDR3 spans 13 residues. CDR1 SGHAT and CDR2 FQNNGV come from the germline V gene. This CDR3 reads CASSPPSAYEQYF. The CDR3 DNA is TGTGCCAGCAGCCCCCCAAGTGCCTACGAGCAGTACTTC.

The chain uses TRBV9 and TRBJ2-7; TRBD2 agrees at 10 bases. The CDR3 has 15 residues. Germline lookup yields CDR1 SGDLS and CDR2 YYNGEE. Trimming removed 0 bases from V and 4 bases from J; junction bases left unmatched: 4. DNA for the CDR3: TGTGCCAGCAGCGTAGGTAGCGGGGGGCAGTACGAGCAGTACTTC. Its translation is CASSVGSGGQYEQYF.

V gene TRBV25-1 combines with J gene TRBJ2-3; D is uncertain. CDR3 length: 15 amino acids. Per the germline V gene, CDR1 is MGHDK and CDR2 is SYGVNS. V was shortened by 4 bases and J by 3 bases, with 14 bases between the two germline ends. The CDR3 sequence is CASSGTADVTDTQYF. The CDR3 DNA reads TGTGCCAGCAGTGGGACGGCAGACGTGACAGATACGCAGTATTTT.

About this clone itself: This may stem from a read error, because a much larger clone lies one nucleotide away. Other nucleotide sequences in the sample specify the same CDR3. The V gene is TRBV6-1, the J gene TRBJ2-1; D is uncertain. Germline CDR1 MNHNS, CDR2 SASEGT. Between the trimmed V and J ends, which lost 3 bases and 7 bases, there was a span of 4 bases. CDR3 length equals 11 residues. The CDR3 DNA reads as TGTGCCAGCAGTGACAGGAATGAGCAGTTCTTC. Its protein product is CASSDRNEQFF.

In the case of this clone: The sample carries other DNA sequences with the same CDR3. The gene calls are TRBV20-1 and TRBJ2-1; no firm D call. V was pared by 0 bases and J by 4 bases, with 1 base between. This CDR3 is 11 amino acids long. Germline values: CDR1 DFQATT, CDR2 SNEGSKA (reference sequence). The CDR3 loop is CSARDYNEQFF. The CDR3 DNA is TGCAGTGCTAGAGATTACAATGAGCAGTTCTTC.

A single count supports this clone. The chain's CDR3 is CASSLGGRAYEQYF. In DNA form, the CDR3 reads TGTGCCAGCAGCTTGGGTGGCAGGGCCTACGAGCAGTACTTC. The chain joins TRBV5-4 to TRBJ2-7; weak D call: TRBD1 (5 bases). This CDR3 is 14 amino acids long. The ends were cut back, 0 bases at V and 2 bases at J, with 9 bases in the middle. Germline CDR1 is SGHNT and CDR2 is YYREEE (reference sequence).

V gene TRBV18 combines with J gene TRBJ2-5; tentatively, D is TRBD1 (6 bases). Germline assignment: CDR1 KGHSH and CDR2 LQKENI. V was cut by 3 bases and J by 3 bases, with 14 bases left in between. CDR3 length equals 15 residues. CDR3: CASSPFENREETQYF. The CDR3, as DNA: TGTGCCAGCTCACCGTTTGAGAACAGGGAAGAGACCCAGTACTTC.

The table lists this clone with a count of one. The V gene is TRBV30, the J gene TRBJ2-2; 7 nucleotides line up with TRBD1. V shed 3 bases and J 8 bases; nucleotides not matched to a gene: 12. Looked up from germline, CDR1 is GTSNPN and CDR2 is SVGIG (reference sequence). The CDR3 has 15 amino acids. The CDR3 sequence: CAWRPGQIIMGELFF. CDR3 DNA: TGTGCCTGGAGGCCGGGACAGATAATAATGGGGGAGCTGTTTTTT.